The 28 T cell receptor beta chains presented below share a single source sample, sequenced in a study of tumor-infiltrating lymphocytes in primary liver carcinoma. Joint extraction of RNA and DNA used about 17-32 mg of bulk tissue that was unsorted. TCR beta cDNA came from roughly 0.45 ug total RNA, primed with a constant-region primer. Sequencing libraries for TCR beta derived from three nested multiplex PCR rounds that used slightly modified ARM-PCR. With TRBV1-TRBV30 forward primers and a C-beta reverse primer, the first two PCR rounds were run for around 10 cycles each. TCRdb analysed the multiplex PCR reads with MiXCR anew, one entry per CDR3 protein. The data show 80,000 to 100,000 distinct CDR3 sequences, about 73% seen once. Sequencing was performed on tumor-adjacent normal liver tissue. The receptors here all came from a man aged 40-49 years with primary liver carcinoma and hepatitis B virus infection.

On this clonotype itself: A much bigger clone sits one base away, suggesting this may be a read error. The genes are TRBV5-5 and TRBJ2-3; D is uncertain. This CDR3 has 14 amino acids. Germline CDR1 and CDR2: SGHKS and YYEKEE (reference sequence). This CDR3 is CANSLLQSTDTQYF. In DNA form, the CDR3 reads TGTGCCAACAGCCTTTTACAGAGCACAGATACGCAGTATTTT.

A word on this clonotype: A read error may be the cause here, since a much bigger clone is one base away. The chain combines TRBV12-3 or TRBV12-4 with TRBJ2-2; weak D call: TRBD1 (5 bases). CDR3 length: 14 amino acids. Trimming pared 9 bases from V and 5 bases from J, leaving 16 bases between. The CDR3 protein is CARSHSGKTGELFF. In DNA form, the CDR3 reads TGTGCCAGGAGTCATTCAGGGAAAACCGGGGAGCTGTTTTTT.

The V and J genes are TRBV2 and TRBJ2-1; D is undetermined. Per germline, CDR1 SNHLY and CDR2 FYNNEI. CDR3 length equals 13 residues. Trimming took off 6 bases at V and 4 bases at J, with 10 bases between the two ends. The CDR3 loop is CASSVGSYNEQFF. The CDR3 DNA is TGTGCCAGCAGCGTGGGTAGTTACAATGAGCAGTTCTTC.

This clonotype occurred once. An end of the junction does not agree with germline; a read error may underlie this. The chain recombines TRBV29-1 with TRBJ2-7; TRBD1 aligns across 9 bases. The CDR3 extends over 18 amino acids. Germline V gene sequence: CDR1 SQVTM, CDR2 ANQGSEA. CDR3 region: CRVERGTGGLAGEKEQYF. CDR3 nucleotide sequence: TGCAGGGTTGAAAGGGGTACAGGGGGCCTAGCTGGTGAGAAGGAGCAGTACTTC.

The chain has TRBV30 and TRBJ1-5, with D maybe TRBD1 (5 bases). Deletions cut 5 bases from V and 7 bases from J, with 21 bases between. The germline V gene has CDR1 GTSNPN and CDR2 SVGIG (reference sequence). The CDR3 consists of 15 residues. The CDR3 DNA reads as TGTGCCTGGGGGGGTTCGGACAACACCGGGCAGCCCCAGCATTTT. Amino acid sequence: CAWGGSDNTGQPQHF.

A remark on this clonotype: A much larger clone differs by one base, so this may be a read error. The genes are TRBV6-6 and TRBJ1-5; TRBD1 is a possible D gene (5 bases). The CDR3 spans 15 residues. The germline CDR1 and CDR2 sequences are MNHNY and SVGAGI (reference sequence). The CDR3 protein is CVSSYPRGGNQPQHF. In nucleotides, the CDR3 is TGTGTCAGCAGTTACCCCCGGGGGGGAAATCAGCCCCAGCATTTT.

As regards this clonotype: No conserved phenylalanine or tryptophan ends this CDR3, so it is likely a read error. This sequence joins TRBV11-2 and TRBJ2-1; 9 bases line up with TRBD1. Germline V CDR1 and CDR2: SGHAT, FQNNGV. With 4 bases clipped from V and 9 bases from J, the junction kept 10 bases outside the gene matches. The CDR3 extends over 15 amino acids. The CDR3 region has the DNA TGTGCCAGCAGCTGGGAGGGACAGGGCACAGTTGAGCAGTTCTCC. Translation gives CASSWEGQGTVEQFS.

The chain links TRBV11-2 to TRBJ2-7; D is possibly TRBD1 (5 bases). V dropped 5 bases and J dropped 10 bases, with 15 bases sitting between them. CDR3 size: 12 residues. Germline V gene lookup returns CDR1 SGHAT and CDR2 FQNNGV. CDR3 region: CASSPLWGGQYF. The CDR3 DNA reads as TGTGCCAGCAGCCCCCTGTGGGGCGGACAGTACTTC.

Comments on this clonotype: The conserved phenylalanine or tryptophan normally closing the CDR3 is absent here, so this likely arose from a read error. The V gene is TRBV11-2, the J gene TRBJ2-7, with D uncertain. Germline V gene data show CDR1 as SGHAT and CDR2 as FQNNGV. The CDR3 is made up of 14 amino acids. V lost 7 bases, J lost 3 bases, and 16 bases lay in between. This CDR3 reads CASTRARVGYEQYL. The CDR3 region has the DNA TGTGCCAGCACCCGAGCGCGAGTGGGCTACGAGCAGTACCTC.

This clonotype was recorded at least ten times. V gene TRBV5-1 combines with J gene TRBJ1-2, with 9 bases identical to TRBD1. This CDR3 contains 13 residues. From germline, CDR1 is SGHRS and CDR2 YFSETQ. J was trimmed by 6 bases and V by 7 bases; bases with no gene match: 7. Here the CDR3 reads CASGGQGFDGYTF. The CDR3 DNA reads as TGCGCCAGCGGGGGACAGGGTTTCGATGGCTACACCTTC.

Concerning this clonotype: One junction end disagrees with the germline gene, perhaps due to a read error. The chain couples TRBV6-1 to TRBJ2-3; D is ambiguous. The CDR3 sequence is 13 residues long. The germline V gene has CDR1 MNHNS and CDR2 SASEGT. The CDR3 protein is CASSDSVEDTQYF. CDR3 nucleotides: TGTGCCAGCAGTGATTCGGTTGAGGATACACAGTATTTT.

Concerning this clonotype: Sequence at one end of the junction differs from germline and may be a read error. The rearrangement joins TRBV6-5 to TRBJ2-1, with D possibly TRBD2 on 5 matching bases. The CDR3 is 17 amino acids. Germline CDR1 and CDR2: MNHEY and SVGAGI. CDR3 region: CTSSYSFGEQSMNEQFF. The CDR3, as DNA: TGTACCAGCAGTTACTCCTTCGGGGAACAGTCTATGAATGAGCAGTTCTTC.

This clonotype was counted many times. The V and J genes are TRBV11-2 and TRBJ2-1; 9 nucleotides line up with TRBD2. The V gene's germline CDR1 is SGHAT and CDR2 FQNNGV. The CDR3 consists of 16 residues. The V gene end was trimmed by 4 bases and the J gene end by 3 bases; junction bases not matched to a gene: 7. CDR3 DNA: TGTGCCAGCAGCTCCCAAGCGGGAGGCAGCTACAATGAGCAGTTCTTC. Translating gives CASSSQAGGSYNEQFF.

As for this clonotype: One end of the junction does not line up with germline, which may come from a read error. The gene calls are TRBV10-3 and TRBJ1-1; D not resolved. The CDR3 length is 13 residues. Germline V lookup: CDR1 ENHRY, CDR2 SYGVKD. For the CDR3, the DNA is TGCACCATCAGTTTTCAGATGAACACTGAAGCTTTCTTT. Translated: CTISFQMNTEAFF.

Remarks on this clonotype: This may be a read error: a much more frequent sequence differs by one nucleotide. V gene TRBV5-4 combines with J gene TRBJ2-7; the D gene could be TRBD1 or TRBD2 (6 bases each). The CDR3 runs 14 residues. From germline, CDR1 is SGHNT and CDR2 YYREEE (reference sequence). V shed 3 bases and J shed 0 bases, with 10 bases lying between them. CDR3 nucleotides: TGTGCCAGCAGCTCGGGGGCTACCTCCTACGAGCAGTACTTC. This sequence encodes CASSSGATSYEQYF.

This clonotype has only one observation. With a much larger clone just one base away, this may be a read error. Written as DNA, the CDR3 is TGTGCCATCATTGCGGACAGTAGCACTGAAGCTTTCTTT. As protein: CAIIADSSTEAFF. V gene TRBV10-3 combines with J gene TRBJ1-1, with a possible D match to TRBD1 (6 bases). CDR1 ENHRY and CDR2 SYGVKD come from the germline V gene. Trimming stripped 7 bases from V and 4 bases from J, with 13 bases between. CDR3 length equals 13 residues.

Turning to this clonotype: A much larger clone is a single base away; this may be a read error. The CDR3 loop reads CAITAGEVCGQFF. CDR3 nucleotides: TGTGCCATCACGGCCGGGGAAGTCTGTGGGCAGTTCTTC. The J gene is TRBJ2-1, the V gene TRBV10-3; D is possibly TRBD2 (5 bases). Germline CDR1 reads ENHRY; CDR2 reads SYGVKD. This CDR3 has 13 amino acids. Between the trimmed V and J ends, which lost 7 bases and 12 bases, there was a span of 19 bases.

Details on this clonotype: This could be a read error, since a much larger clone is one nucleotide away. The chain carries TRBV29-1 and TRBJ2-7; 12 nucleotides agree with TRBD1. Unmatched junction bases numbered 13, after V lost 4 bases and J lost 6 bases. The CDR3 extends over 16 amino acids. The V gene's germline CDR1 is SQVTM and CDR2 ANQGSEA. CDR3 loop: CSVARTPGTGGVEQYF. The CDR3 DNA is TGCAGCGTTGCCCGGACGCCCGGGACAGGGGGCGTCGAGCAGTACTTC.

The CDR3 bases are TGTGCCTGGAGTGTGGGCGTAAGCACAGATACGCAGTATTTT. This gives the protein CAWSVGVSTDTQYF. The chain uses TRBV30 and TRBJ2-3; D remains unclear. CDR3 length: 14 residues. Trimming shortened V by 0 bases and J by 0 bases, and 7 bases separated the two germline ends. CDR1 and CDR2 (germline): GTSNPN, SVGIG (reference sequence).

The chain combines TRBV30 with TRBJ2-2; TRBD2 matches at 7 bases. The CDR3 contains 15 residues. CDR1 is GTSNPN and CDR2 is SVGIG in the germline V gene (reference sequence). After removal of 4 bases from V and 9 bases from J, the junction contained 14 bases not matched to a gene. The CDR3 loop is CAWNRREHLARELFF. CDR3 coding DNA: TGTGCCTGGAATCGGCGGGAGCATTTAGCCCGGGAGCTGTTTTTT.

This clonotype was picked up many times. The chain carries TRBV4-2 and TRBJ2-3; 11 bases line up with TRBD2. V shed 0 bases, J shed 5 bases, and the junction held 4 bases outside the gene matches. From germline, CDR1 is LGHNA and CDR2 YNFKEQ. CDR3 size: 16 residues. For the CDR3, the DNA is TGTGCCAGCAGCCAAGAACTAGCGGGAGTGGGAGATACGCAGTATTTT. The encoded protein is CASSQELAGVGDTQYF.

This clonotype has at least ten counts. The V call is TRBV11-2, the J call TRBJ2-3; D not resolved. The CDR3 consists of 13 residues. Germline CDR1 is SGHAT and CDR2 is FQNNGV. Trimming stripped 7 bases from V and 5 bases from J, with 13 bases between. The CDR3 DNA follows: TGTGCCAGCACCTCCGTCGCGATAGATACGCAGTATTTT. It specifies CASTSVAIDTQYF. Full variable domain (rest looked up from reference TRBV11-2 and TRBJ2-3): EAGVAQSPRYKIIEKRQSVAFWCNPISGHATLYWYQQILGQGPKLLIQFQNNGVVDDSQLPKDRFSAERLKGVDSTLKIQPAKLEDSAVYLCASTSVAIDTQYFGPGTRLTVL.

In the case of this clonotype: This is likely a read error, given that the CDR3 carries no conserved phenylalanine or tryptophan at its end. The chain combines TRBV11-2 with TRBJ2-1; D is ambiguous. V was pared by 5 bases and J by 12 bases, with 17 bases between. The CDR3 has 13 residues. CDR1 is SGHAT and CDR2 is FQNNGV in the germline V gene. This CDR3 reads CASSPQQDQVQFL. Here the CDR3 DNA reads TGTGCCAGCAGCCCCCAGCAGGATCAGGTGCAGTTCTTA.

This clonotype was seen a handful of times. A much larger clone sits a single nucleotide away, making a read error possible. The CDR3 coding sequence is TGTGGCAGCAGTGCTTCAGCCCCCTACGAGCAGTACTTC. This translates into CGSSASAPYEQYF. The rearrangement links TRBV12-3 or TRBV12-4 to TRBJ2-7; D unresolved. This CDR3 has 13 amino acids.

This clonotype was observed once. Germline and junction disagree at one end, which may indicate a read error. V is TRBV11-3 and J is TRBJ2-3; D may match TRBD1 or TRBD2 (5 bases each). The CDR3 loop spans 13 amino acids. Germline assignment: CDR1 SGHNT and CDR2 YENEEA. CDR3 in DNA: TGTGACAGCAGCGCTAGGGACGGGGATACGCAGTATTTT. This translates into CDSSARDGDTQYF. Looking up the rest from reference TRBV11-3 and TRBJ2-3 gives the full variable domain: EAGVVQSPRYKIIEKKQPVAFWCNPISGHNTLYWYLQNLGQGPELLIRYENEEAVDDSQLPKDRFSAERLKGVDSTLKIQPAELGDSAVYLCDSSARDGDTQYFGPGTRLTVL.

This clonotype showed up many times. J is TRBJ1-1 and V is TRBV6-6; tentative D call: TRBD1 (6 bases). Per germline, CDR1 MNHNY and CDR2 SVGAGI (reference sequence). Trimming removed 6 bases from V and 1 base from J, with 15 bases in between. The CDR3 spans 15 residues. CDR3 nucleotides: TGTGCCAGCAGAGCAGGGAGGGGGTCGAACACTGAAGCTTTCTTT. Amino acids: CASRAGRGSNTEAFF.

As for this clonotype: Given a much more abundant clone one base away, this may be a read error. V gene TRBV5-5 combines with J gene TRBJ2-7; the D call may be TRBD1 or TRBD2 (6 bases each). The CDR3 is 16 amino acids. Looked up from germline, CDR1 is SGHKS and CDR2 is YYEKEE (reference sequence). CDR3 sequence: CASTLGWRDTSYDQYF. DNA of the CDR3: TGTGCCAGCACCCTGGGTTGGCGGGACACTTCCTACGATCAGTACTTC.

This clonotype was counted many times. The genes are TRBV10-3 and TRBJ2-6; D ambiguous. The V and J ends lost 3 bases and 0 bases respectively, with 0 bases between them. CDR3 length: 13 residues. The germline V gene encodes CDR1 ENHRY and CDR2 SYGVKD. The chain's CDR3 is CAISDSGANVLTF. Written as DNA, the CDR3 is TGTGCCATCAGTGACTCTGGGGCCAACGTCCTGACTTTC.